This passage covers 13 T cell receptor beta chains from one sample sequenced in a study of lymphopenia after photon versus proton radiotherapy. Method: immunoSEQ multiplex PCR; TCRdb's copy keeps in-frame clones and lacks some. The sample lists 70,000 or so clones, approximately 91% occurring once. The source material was peripheral blood, sampled from a patient treated with photon-based radiotherapy. The receptor set was obtained from a woman aged 65 to 85 with pancreatic cancer.

The chain uses TRBV29-1 and TRBJ2-5; D not certain. The last part of the DNA fits TRBJ2-7 better; the J call may be wrong. The germline CDR1 and CDR2 sequences are SQVTM and ANQGSEA. CDR3 length: 13 residues. The CDR3 loop reads CSVVTGVSYEQYF. CDR3 nucleotides: TGCAGCGTTGTAACGGGTGTGAGCTACGAGCAGTACTTC.

The chain has TRBV7-2 and TRBJ2-7; a possible D gene is TRBD1 (5 bases). Trimming cost V 0 bases and J 1 base, with 7 bases left between them. Germline CDR1 SGHTA, CDR2 FQGNSA. The CDR3 totals 14 residues. The CDR3 DNA reads as TGTGCCAGCAGCTTAGCCAGGGTGTCCTACGAGCAGTACTTC. As protein: CASSLARVSYEQYF.

The chain employs TRBV4-1 and TRBJ2-6; D is unclear. In germline, CDR1 is MGHRA, CDR2 YSYEKL. V gave up 0 bases and J gave up 2 bases, with 14 bases separating them. The CDR3 is 18 amino acids. For the CDR3, the DNA is TGCGCCAGCAGCCAAGATCGGAGTGGATCCCCTGGGGCCAACGTCCTGACTTTC. Amino acids: CASSQDRSGSPGANVLTF.

V gene TRBV27 combines with J gene TRBJ1-1; D is uncertain. The CDR3 runs to 15 residues. The germline gives CDR1 MNHEY, CDR2 SMNVEV (reference sequence). V was cut by 4 bases and J by 0 bases, with 12 bases left in between. The CDR3 reads CASSSLTRMNTEAFF. The CDR3 DNA reads as TGTGCCAGCAGTTCCCTGACCCGAATGAACACTGAAGCTTTCTTT.

The chain carries TRBV2 and TRBJ2-1; TRBD2 matches at 13 bases. This CDR3 is 16 amino acids long. V shed 3 bases, J shed 12 bases, and the junction held 11 bases outside the gene matches. CDR1 SNHLY and CDR2 FYNNEI come from the germline V gene. The CDR3 DNA reads as TGTGCCAGCAGTGAGCGGAAAACTAGCGGGAGGGACGGGCAGTTCTTC. Translation gives CASSERKTSGRDGQFF.

The chain links TRBV7-8 to TRBJ2-5, with D unclear. Germline V gene data show CDR1 as SGHVS and CDR2 as FQNEAQ. This CDR3 region has 15 residues. Trimming removed 1 base at V and 0 bases at J, with 9 bases between. The CDR3 here is CASSLDGVNQETQYF. For the CDR3, the DNA is TGTGCCAGCAGCTTAGATGGGGTAAACCAAGAGACCCAGTACTTC.

The chain recombines TRBV11-2 with TRBJ1-1; D gene unclear. CDR1 and CDR2 (germline): SGHAT, FQNNGV. Trimming pared 9 bases from V and 3 bases from J, leaving 14 bases between. The CDR3 loop spans 13 amino acids. The CDR3 DNA is TGTGCCAGTGGGCGGGAACCCGACACTGAAGCTTTCTTT. Translating gives CASGREPDTEAFF.

The CDR3 region has the DNA TGTGCCAGCAGGGGAGGAGAGGGGGGCAATCAGCCCCAGCATTTT. Translated: CASRGGEGGNQPQHF. The chain carries TRBV6-1 and TRBJ1-5, with D maybe TRBD1 (6 bases). The CDR3 is made up of 15 amino acids. The germline CDR1 and CDR2 sequences are MNHNS and SASEGT. V was shortened by 6 bases and J by 2 bases, with 14 bases between the two germline ends.

The chain uses TRBV6-1 and TRBJ2-7; 8 nucleotides align to TRBD2. The CDR3 runs to 15 residues. Trimming removed 7 bases from V and 2 bases from J; junction bases left unmatched: 10. CDR1 MNHNS and CDR2 SASEGT come from the germline V gene. CDR3 residues: CASTVDSGGPYEQYF. The CDR3 nucleotides are TGTGCCAGCACCGTGGACAGCGGGGGACCCTACGAGCAGTACTTC.

The V call is TRBV5-1, the J call TRBJ2-3; D might be TRBD1 (6 bases). The CDR3 extends over 16 amino acids. The V end lost 0 bases, the J end lost 4 bases, and 15 bases lay between the germline ends. CDR1 is SGHRS, CDR2 YFSETQ, per germline. This chain's CDR3 is CASSLAADRGPDTQYF. CDR3 sequence (DNA): TGCGCCAGCAGCTTGGCTGCGGACAGAGGCCCAGATACGCAGTATTTT.

J is TRBJ1-3 and V is TRBV28; perhaps TRBD1 as D (5 bases). The V end was cut by 3 bases, the J end by 2 bases, with 8 bases between. This CDR3 is built from 14 residues. Germline CDR1 reads MDHEN; CDR2 reads SYDVKM. The CDR3 spells CASSFAGPGNTIYF. The CDR3 bases are TGTGCCAGCAGTTTCGCGGGACCTGGAAACACCATATATTTT.

In its sample, this clone was seen once. The J gene is TRBJ2-3, the V gene TRBV7-9; D remains ambiguous. Germline V lookup: CDR1 SEHNR, CDR2 FQNEAQ (reference sequence). Trimming removed 8 bases at V and 6 bases at J, with 6 bases between. The CDR3 spans 10 residues. The CDR3 DNA sequence: TGTGCCAGCCGACTGGATACGCAGTATTTT. It specifies CASRLDTQYF. The full variable domain, rest sourced from reference TRBV7-9 and TRBJ2-3, is DTGVSQNPRHKITKRGQNVTFRCDPISEHNRLYWYRQTLGQGPEFLTYFQNEAQLEKSRLLSDRFSAERPKGSFSTLEIQRTEQGDSAMYLCASRLDTQYFGPGTRLTVL.

This clone appeared once. The CDR3 sequence is CASSLAGGPSDTQYF. CDR3 in DNA: TGTGCCAGCAGCTTAGCGGGAGGGCCGTCTGATACGCAGTATTTT. The V and J genes are TRBV7-3 and TRBJ2-3, with TRBD2 matching over 9 bases. V trimming: 2 bases; J trimming: 6 bases; junction bases outside the gene matches: 6. The CDR3 sequence is 15 residues long. The germline gives CDR1 SGHTA, CDR2 FQGTGA.